This T cell receptor beta chain comes out of a study of CD4 and CD8 cells across lung adenocarcinoma regions. In TCRdb, the PCR reads were re-called with MiXCR into one record per CDR3 protein. The sample contains around 15,000 distinct CDR3 sequences, approximately 50% of which appear only once. Samples came from patients with localized non-small cell lung adenocarcinoma. Sample: CD8+ T cells from the center of a lung tumor. The TCR comes from a female donor with lung adenocarcinoma. The CD4 and CD8 labels of this study may be unreliable.

The CDR3 nucleotides read TGTGCCAGCAAATTAGGACTAGCGGATAACTACAATGAGCAGTTCTTC. It encodes CASKLGLADNYNEQFF. The chain joins TRBV6-1 to TRBJ2-1, with 10 nucleotides matching TRBD2. Germline assignment: CDR1 MNHNS and CDR2 SASEGT. The V segment lost 7 bases and the J segment 3 bases; nucleotides outside the gene matches: 9. This CDR3 spans 16 amino acids.